This T cell receptor beta chain originates from a study of patients and donors after allogeneic stem cell transplantation. TCRdb fed the RT-PCR reads into MiXCR, producing one record per CDR3 protein. In the table there are about 24,000 distinct CDR3 sequences, 35% to 45% of which are singletons. There are 16 residues in the CDR3. V dropped 2 bases and J dropped 3; count of bases not matched to a gene: 10. CDR1 is MNHEY, CDR2 SVGEGT, per germline. The receptor's source is a human donor who was either an allogeneic HSCT recipient or a stem cell or donor lymphocyte infusion donor (not recorded which). It is not recorded whose cells these are; they may come from a transplant donor. The V and J genes are TRBV6-2 or TRBV6-3 and TRBJ2-7; 7 positions agree with TRBD1. Sequencing input: blood, either unsorted or a sorted T cell fraction (not recorded which). Here the CDR3 DNA reads TGTGCCAGCAGTTACACAACAGGGGACCTAGTCTACGAGCAGTACTTC. The encoded protein is CASSYTTGDLVYEQYF.